In its sample, the clone carrying this T cell receptor (beta chain) was seen a few times. Its antigen is not known. This sample is drawn from a study of T cell repertoires in cytomegalovirus infection. Across the whole study: Well-studied HLA-B-restricted epitopes and recently identified HLA-C-restricted epitopes of CMV were both used in the study. A matching HLA type, together with CMV infection, was signaled by public TCR beta signatures.

Using its own MiXCR run on the reads, TCRdb lists one record per CDR3 protein. The data show about 480,000 distinct CDR3 sequences, 25% to 35% seen once. V gave up 3 bases and J gave up 6 bases, with 21 bases separating them. Germline V gene sequence: CDR1 SGHAT, CDR2 FQNNGV. The CDR3 contains 16 residues. Regarding the study as a whole: In two of eight donors, the top clonotype was HLA-C-restricted CMV-specific. CMV carriers with the relevant HLA were identified by cumulative public TCR beta family frequency.

The rearrangement joins TRBV11-2 to TRBJ2-7; D tentatively fits TRBD1 or TRBD2 (6 bases each). Sequenced material: cultured PBMCs, taken from culture after CMV antigen stimulation. The sequence came from a human donor in good health (CMV status not recorded). Some clones in this sample may be carry-over from other donors' samples. In DNA form, the CDR3 reads TGTGCCAGCAGCTTCCTAGCCGGGGGCAGAGCAGGCGAGCAGTACTTC. This translates into CASSFLAGGRAGEQYF.